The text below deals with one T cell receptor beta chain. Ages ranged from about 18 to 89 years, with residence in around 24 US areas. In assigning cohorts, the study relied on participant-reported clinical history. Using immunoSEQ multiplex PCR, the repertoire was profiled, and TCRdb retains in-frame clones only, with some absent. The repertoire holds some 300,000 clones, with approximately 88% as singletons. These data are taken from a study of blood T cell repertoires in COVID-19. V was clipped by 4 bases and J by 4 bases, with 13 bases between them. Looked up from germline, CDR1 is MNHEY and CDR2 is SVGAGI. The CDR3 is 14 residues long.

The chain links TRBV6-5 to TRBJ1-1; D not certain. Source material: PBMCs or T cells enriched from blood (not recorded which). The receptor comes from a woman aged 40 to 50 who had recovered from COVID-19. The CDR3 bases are TGTGCCAGCAGTTTGGGTGCCCCAGGCACTGAAGCTTTCTTT. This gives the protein CASSLGAPGTEAFF.